This T cell receptor (beta chain) came from a study of regulatory T cells in long-lasting Graves disease (dated by TCRdb to about 2021). At the level of the whole study: Newly diagnosed Graves' disease patients had taken antithyroid drugs for less than 3 months. The study was conducted in China and was registered as a clinical trial. TCR sequencing covered roughly 13 persistent and approximately 20 newly diagnosed Graves' disease patients, around 35 samples in total. Persistent Graves' disease patients were compared with newly diagnosed Graves' disease patients by peripheral blood TCR sequencing and RNA sequencing.

Summary of the overall study and its limitations: Persistent patients shared more public clonotypes among themselves (2,741) than newly diagnosed patients did (approximately 870). Compared with newly diagnosed patients, persistent Graves' disease patients had lower TCR Shannon entropy and fewer highly expanded clones, which suggests clonal expansion. The study examined only peripheral blood because the primary lesion, thyroid tissue, could not be accessed. The authors acknowledged the small sample size as a limitation that may reduce accuracy. Only the TCR beta chain was sequenced and analyzed. Preferential use of TRBV28, TRBJ1-2 and TRBJ2-5 was observed in persistent disease, whereas TRBV20-1 and TRBJ2-1 were favored in newly diagnosed disease.

Taken with the paper, the label for time point translates to: newly diagnosed GD, antithyroid drugs for less than 3 months. RNA was extracted from PBMCs in TRIzol for both TCR sequencing and RNA sequencing. The diagnosis of Graves' disease followed American Thyroid Association guidelines. Patients were recruited from an endocrinology department in Xi'an, China. Each patient gave 9 to 10 milliliters of peripheral blood, collected in an EDTA anticoagulant tube. Ficoll Paque Plus density gradient separation was used to isolate PBMCs, and no further T cell sorting was done. An Agilent 2100 Bioanalyzer and agarose gel were used to check RNA quality, while a NanoDrop 2000 measured RNA concentration. The library was built by means of multiplex PCR. The instrument was an Illumina HiSeq 4000. CDR3 regions were amplified by Arm-PCR with iRepertoire HTBI primers to construct TCR beta libraries. Before sequencing, the PCR products underwent gel purification. Turning to the authors' computational methods: Across samples, around 58 TRBV and 13 to 15 TRBJ segments were identified and used for gene usage analysis of CDR3 amino acid clonotypes. COPE and FqMerger were used to merge filtered high-quality paired reads into contigs. BLAST was used to align contigs to IMGT TRBV, TRBD and TRBJ reference genes, and CDR3 was defined according to IMGT. Clonotypes above 0.1% frequency were classified as highly expanded clones. Repertoire diversity was measured by Shannon entropy, and V-J evenness by the Gini coefficient. A clonotype was considered public if more than one individual shared it. Clones were called with MiXCR by TCRdb after fastp trimmed the public reads at Q25, and only in-frame beta chains were retained. Rows with a matching CDR3 protein are joined into one entry that keeps the most common DNA and genes. These V and J calls originate from TCRdb's pipeline instead of the authors' own analysis. The table for this sample lists around 250,000 distinct CDR3 sequences; 20% of them were counted only once. The ten largest clones capture approximately 15% of the sample.

For CDR1 and CDR2, the germline V gene lists SGHNT and YENEEA. The CDR3 sequence holds 17 residues, the cysteine and phenylalanine included. Only the CDR3 DNA is retained, 51 bases long and in frame from the first base. V is cut back by 2 bases and J by 4 bases, with 7 bases in the junction unmatched. This clonotype was recorded at least ten times. Which antigen it targets is not known. No much larger clone is present one base from it, and per-base qualities are unavailable. The TCR was taken from a female donor with Graves disease. The sample here was peripheral blood mononuclear cells (PBMCs), taken at new diagnosis, from a patient treated with antithyroid drugs. The V gene is TRBV11-3 and the J gene is TRBJ2-5, with 13 central nucleotides matching TRBD2. The sequence in DNA is TGTGCCAGCAGCTTAAAACTAGCGGGAGGGCGCGTAGAGACCCAGTACTTC. It codes for CASSLKLAGGRVETQYF.